This TCR beta chain emerged from a study of identifying expanded T cells in peripheral blood. Study-level findings and limits: Technical replicates showed around 1.3 changed clones; approximately 2 weeks approximately 15; four weeks 19. Two-week clone count variance significantly increased as total template count grew.

TCRdb's table, derived via immunoSEQ multiplex PCR, lists solely in-frame clones and lacks some. This sample has under 110,000 clones, with 70% to 90% found just once. During the collection period, no donor immune events like infections were recorded. The length of the CDR3 is 15 residues. With V trimmed by 3 bases and J by 4 bases, 6 bases remained unmatched. From germline, CDR1 is MNHEY and CDR2 SMNVEV (reference sequence). With respect to this clone: Its antigen is unknown.

The V call is TRBV27, the J call TRBJ1-1; 9 nucleotides align to TRBD1. Sample: blood. The TCR was taken from a person between 18 and 75 years old in good health. CDR3 in DNA: TGTGCCAGCAGTTTCAACAGGGGGCCCGGCACTGAAGCTTTCTTT. Translation gives CASSFNRGPGTEAFF.